The 28 T cell receptor beta chains below were found in one sample sequenced in a study of human T cells and chemical hapten exposure. Time point here: patch test 1, 2 weeks after DPC sensitization. Treatment given: therapeutic diphenylcyclopropenone sensitization with weekly scalp DPC. TCRdb recomputed calls from the RACE reads with MiXCR, one row per CDR3 protein. This table has some 350,000 distinct CDR3 sequences, approximately 6.3% appearing once. This sample comprised whole blood, obtained in connection with sensitization to the hapten diphenylcyclopropenone (DPC). These receptors all stem from a woman aged 18-29 years with alopecia areata. Some clones in this sample may be carry-over from other donors' samples.

Regarding this clonotype: A single base separates this from a much larger clone, so it may be a read error. The V and J genes are TRBV12-3 or TRBV12-4 and TRBJ2-1; no clear D. The CDR3 contains 11 residues. The CDR3 coding sequence is TGTACCAGCAGTCCAGACAATGAGCAGTTCTTC. Residues: CTSSPDNEQFF.

This clonotype was picked up a small number of times. The chain couples TRBV7-9 to TRBJ2-5; a possible D gene is TRBD1 (6 bases). Trimming left V 5 bases short and J 3 bases short, with 10 bases between. Germline V CDR1 and CDR2: SEHNR, FQNEAQ (reference sequence). The CDR3 loop spans 13 amino acids. The CDR3 here is CASSPEGEETQYF. As DNA, the CDR3 is TGTGCCAGCAGCCCAGAGGGGGAAGAGACCCAGTACTTC.

Many counts were recorded for this clonotype. This chain links TRBV29-1 with TRBJ1-1; D gene ambiguous. The CDR3 is 13 amino acids. Germline loops: CDR1 SQVTM, CDR2 ANQGSEA. The V end was cut by 3 bases, the J end by 4 bases, with 12 bases between. CDR3 bases: TGCAGCGTTGACAAGGGAATCAGCACTGAAGCTTTCTTT. Translation gives CSVDKGISTEAFF. The full variable domain, completed using reference TRBV29-1 and TRBJ1-1, is SAVISQKPSRDICQRGTSLTIQCQVDSQVTMMFWYRQQPGQSLTLIATANQGSEATYESGFVIDKFPISRPNLTFSTLTVSNMSPEDSSIYLCSVDKGISTEAFFGQGTRLTVV.

The rearrangement links TRBV7-9 to TRBJ1-2; 8 nucleotides line up with TRBD1. J gave up 5 bases and V 1 base, and 9 bases lay outside the gene matches. Looked up from germline, CDR1 is SEHNR and CDR2 is FQNEAQ (reference sequence). The CDR3 is 16 amino acids. In nucleotides, the CDR3 is TGTGCCAGCAGCTTAGTGCTGGACAGGGTTGGTTATGGCTACACCTTC. Translating gives CASSLVLDRVGYGYTF.

This clonotype was counted a few times. This chain links TRBV4-2 with TRBJ1-2; 9 nucleotides match TRBD1. The CDR3 has 17 residues. Germline V gene sequence: CDR1 LGHNA, CDR2 YNFKEQ. With 4 bases clipped from V and 3 bases from J, the junction kept 12 bases outside the gene matches. The CDR3 loop reads CASSLELQGAMDYGYTF. The CDR3 DNA reads TGTGCCAGCAGCCTAGAACTACAGGGGGCAATGGACTATGGCTACACCTTC.

This clonotype was found many times. As DNA, the CDR3 is TGTGCCAGCAGTTTTGCGACCACCTATCCGGTAGAGCAGTACTTC. The encoded protein is CASSFATTYPVEQYF. The gene calls are TRBV28 and TRBJ2-7; D is uncertain. This CDR3 is built from 15 residues. The germline V gene has CDR1 MDHEN and CDR2 SYDVKM. Trimming stripped 3 bases from V and 7 bases from J, with 19 bases between.

The gene calls are TRBV6-6 and TRBJ1-6, with a weak D call TRBD1 (5 bases). This CDR3 is 15 amino acids long. V lost 6 bases and J lost 7, with 16 bases in between. CDR1 is MNHNY and CDR2 is SVGAGI in the germline V gene (reference sequence). As DNA, the CDR3 is TGTGCCAGCAGCTATAGGGACCAGAGGAATTCACCCCTCCACTTT. Protein sequence: CASSYRDQRNSPLHF.

The V and J genes are TRBV28 and TRBJ1-2; D not resolved. V was cut by 2 bases and J by 0 bases, with 7 bases left in between. Looked up from germline, CDR1 is MDHEN and CDR2 is SYDVKM. The length of the CDR3 is 14 residues. As DNA, the CDR3 is TGTGCCAGCAGTTTAAGGGAAGCTAACTATGGCTACACCTTC. It specifies CASSLREANYGYTF.

This rearrangement joins TRBV6-5 to TRBJ1-1; a weak D match, TRBD1 (5 bases). V was pared by 2 bases and J by 3 bases, with 7 bases between. The CDR3 has 13 amino acids. CDR1 and CDR2 from the germline V gene are MNHEY and SVGAGI. The CDR3 DNA is TGTGCCAGCAGTTACGTCAGGGACACTGAAGCTTTCTTT. Its translation: CASSYVRDTEAFF.

This clonotype was recorded at least ten times. Sequence at one end of the junction differs from germline and may be a read error. The gene calls are TRBV29-1 and TRBJ2-6; D unclear. The CDR3 consists of 15 residues. Germline CDR1 SQVTM, CDR2 ANQGSEA. The CDR3 DNA follows: TGCAGCGTTCTAGAACCGTACTCTTGGGCCAACGTCCTGACTTTC. As protein: CSVLEPYSWANVLTF.

This clonotype appeared many times. This chain connects TRBV9 to TRBJ2-2, with D possibly TRBD2 on 5 matching bases. Germline CDR1 SGDLS, CDR2 YYNGEE. V shed 4 bases and J shed 5 bases, with 21 bases lying between them. There are 17 residues in the CDR3. CDR3 bases: TGTGCCAGCAGCTTCTTCCCCGGCTCTAGCAAGACCGGGGAGCTGTTTTTT. Protein product: CASSFFPGSSKTGELFF.

The rearrangement joins TRBV6-2 or TRBV6-3 to TRBJ2-7; 7 bases map to TRBD2. Looked up from germline, CDR1 is MNHEY and CDR2 is SVGEGT. V lost 6 bases, J lost 2 bases, and 10 bases stayed unmatched. The length of the CDR3 is 15 residues. CDR3 region: CASRSAGSSAYEQYF. The DNA for the CDR3 is TGTGCCAGCAGGTCAGCGGGGTCATCGGCCTACGAGCAGTACTTC.

This clonotype showed up just a few times. The rearrangement uses TRBV4-3 and TRBJ2-1, with 8 bases matching TRBD1. V lost 0 bases, J lost 3 bases, and 10 bases stayed unmatched. From germline, CDR1 is LGHNA and CDR2 YSLEER. The CDR3 loop spans 18 amino acids. CDR3 residues: CASSQDRTGGILYNEQFF. The CDR3, as DNA: TGCGCCAGCAGCCAAGATCGAACAGGGGGTATTCTCTACAATGAGCAGTTCTTC.

The CDR3 bases are TGCGCCAGCAGCTGGGGACAGGCCTCTGGGGCCAACGTCCTGACTTTC. Translating gives CASSWGQASGANVLTF. The V call is TRBV5-1, the J call TRBJ2-6; 8 nucleotides align to TRBD1. V was clipped by 3 bases and J by 0 bases; unmatched bases: 2. Germline loops: CDR1 SGHRS, CDR2 YFSETQ. This CDR3 is 16 amino acids long.

The chain carries TRBV12-3 or TRBV12-4 and TRBJ2-3; D may be TRBD2 (5 bases). The ends were cut back, 7 bases at V and 5 bases at J, with 13 bases in the middle. CDR3 length: 13 amino acids. This CDR3 is CASKPGIGDTQYF. For the CDR3, the DNA is TGTGCCAGCAAGCCGGGGATCGGAGATACGCAGTATTTT.

This clonotype was seen more than once but under ten times. The chain carries TRBV27 and TRBJ2-3; TRBD2 agrees at 8 bases. The germline gives CDR1 MNHEY, CDR2 SMNVEV (reference sequence). CDR3 length: 16 residues. The J segment lost 4 bases and the V segment lost 6 bases, leaving 12 bases of the junction unmatched. The CDR3 nucleotides are TGTGCCAGCAGGGGCCAGGGTAGCGGGGTTCCAGATACGCAGTATTTT. Residues: CASRGQGSGVPDTQYF.

Regarding this clonotype: Since a much larger clone is just one base distant, this may be a read error. The gene calls are TRBV12-3 or TRBV12-4 and TRBJ2-3, with D hard to call. The CDR3 consists of 13 residues. V shed 4 bases and J shed 8 bases, with 13 bases lying between them. The CDR3 DNA is TGTGCCAGCAGTTGGTCGTCCGCCGTTACGCAGTATTTT. This codes for CASSWSSAVTQYF.

In this sample, this clonotype turned up many times. This chain connects TRBV5-1 to TRBJ2-7; D not resolved. The CDR3 length is 15 residues. The V end was cut by 3 bases, the J end by 0 bases, with 13 bases between. Germline assignment: CDR1 SGHRS and CDR2 YFSETQ. This CDR3 reads CASSSNTGSSYEQYF. CDR3 DNA sequence: TGCGCCAGCAGCTCTAACACCGGGTCCTCCTACGAGCAGTACTTC.

This clonotype appeared many times. V gene TRBV3-1 combines with J gene TRBJ1-1; 9 bases agree with TRBD1. Germline V gives CDR1 LGHDT, CDR2 YNNKEL (reference sequence). CDR3 length equals 15 residues. V shed 4 bases and J 5 bases; nucleotides not matched to a gene: 8. CDR3 sequence (DNA): TGTGCCAGCAGCCGAAGGGACAGGGATTATACTGAAGCTTTCTTT. It yields the protein CASSRRDRDYTEAFF. Combining the CDR3 with reference TRBV3-1 and TRBJ1-1 gives the whole variable domain DTAVSQTPKYLVTQMGNDKSIKCEQNLGHDTMYWYKQDSKKFLKIMFSYNNKELIINETVPNRFSPKSPDKAHLNLHINSLELGDSAVYFCASSRRDRDYTEAFFGQGTRLTVV.

This chain connects TRBV7-9 to TRBJ1-1, with D possibly matching TRBD1 (5 bases). The germline V gene encodes CDR1 SEHNR and CDR2 FQNEAQ (reference sequence). V lost 5 bases and J 5 bases, leaving 27 bases between the germline ends. The CDR3 extends over 18 amino acids. The CDR3 loop is CASSNWRPQGVVTTEAFF. The CDR3 coding sequence is TGTGCCAGCAGCAACTGGCGTCCTCAGGGAGTAGTGACAACTGAAGCTTTCTTT.

This clonotype was detected only a few times. The rearrangement links TRBV15 to TRBJ1-4, with 8 bases identical to TRBD1. Unmatched junction bases numbered 6, after V lost 2 bases and J lost 7 bases. Per the germline V gene, CDR1 is LNHNV and CDR2 is YYDKDF (reference sequence). There are 15 residues in the CDR3. CDR3 loop: CATSRLDREGEKLFF. CDR3 nucleotides: TGTGCCACCAGCAGACTGGACAGGGAAGGTGAAAAACTGTTTTTT.

This clonotype has ten or more counts. The chain joins TRBV21-1 to TRBJ2-7; the table names TRBD1, a call not compared with the DNA. TRBV21-1 is marked as a pseudogene. The CDR3 is made up of 18 amino acids. The CDR3 protein is CASSKQEDENPKGYEQYF. CDR3 bases: TGTGCCAGCAGCAAACAGGAGGACGAAAACCCCAAGGGGTACGAGCAGTACTTC.

V is TRBV3-1 and J is TRBJ1-1; D gene unclear. Trimming shortened V by 1 base and J by 5 bases, and 17 bases separated the two germline ends. The CDR3 spans 16 residues. The germline CDR1 and CDR2 sequences are LGHDT and YNNKEL (reference sequence). The CDR3 nucleotides are TGTGCCAGCAGCCAAGGCCGGGATATCCCGCATACTGAAGCTTTCTTT. Translated: CASSQGRDIPHTEAFF. Using reference TRBV3-1 and TRBJ1-1 for the parts outside the CDR3, the full variable domain is DTAVSQTPKYLVTQMGNDKSIKCEQNLGHDTMYWYKQDSKKFLKIMFSYNNKELIINETVPNRFSPKSPDKAHLNLHINSLELGDSAVYFCASSQGRDIPHTEAFFGQGTRLTVV.

The chain couples TRBV7-2 to TRBJ1-6; a possible D gene is TRBD1 (5 bases). In germline, CDR1 is SGHTA, CDR2 FQGNSA. The CDR3 length is 15 residues. V was pared by 1 base and J by 8 bases, with 12 bases between. The CDR3 DNA reads TGTGCCAGCAGCTTAGGTGACAGACTCCATTCACCCCTCCACTTT. Translation: CASSLGDRLHSPLHF.

This clonotype was counted a few times. The chain carries TRBV27 and TRBJ2-2; D perhaps matches TRBD2 (5 bases). Germline V gene lookup returns CDR1 MNHEY and CDR2 SMNVEV (reference sequence). V was clipped by 6 bases and J by 2 bases, with 7 bases between them. The CDR3 is 13 residues long. Here the CDR3 DNA reads TGTGCCAGCAGGACTATAAACACCGGGGAGCTGTTTTTT. It yields the protein CASRTINTGELFF.

In regard to this clonotype: A junction boundary mismatches the germline segment, possibly from a read error. The CDR3 DNA is TGTGCCAGCAGCGCAACCGACAGGGTAGATACGCATTATTTT. Encoded protein: CASSATDRVDTHYF. The chain links TRBV9 to TRBJ2-3, with 7 bases identical to TRBD1. Germline values: CDR1 SGDLS, CDR2 YYNGEE. The CDR3 is 14 amino acids.

This clonotype was detected a few times. This chain uses TRBV20-1 with TRBJ2-1; TRBD2 agrees at 12 bases. Germline V gene sequence: CDR1 DFQATT, CDR2 SNEGSKA (reference sequence). The CDR3 is 13 amino acids. V was clipped by 7 bases and J by 6 bases; unmatched bases: 4. The CDR3 region is CSVGLAGSNEQFF. For the CDR3, the DNA is TGCAGTGTTGGACTAGCGGGATCCAATGAGCAGTTCTTC.

This clonotype was seen at least ten times. The rearrangement joins TRBV6-2 or TRBV6-3 to TRBJ2-1, with TRBD2 matching 12 bases. The trim removed 6 bases at V and 2 bases at J, leaving 11 bases unmatched. In germline, CDR1 is MNHEY, CDR2 SVGEGT. CDR3 length: 18 residues. This chain's CDR3 is CASSLAGGYNSAYNEQFF. CDR3 DNA: TGTGCCAGCAGCCTAGCGGGGGGGTATAACAGCGCCTACAATGAGCAGTTCTTC.